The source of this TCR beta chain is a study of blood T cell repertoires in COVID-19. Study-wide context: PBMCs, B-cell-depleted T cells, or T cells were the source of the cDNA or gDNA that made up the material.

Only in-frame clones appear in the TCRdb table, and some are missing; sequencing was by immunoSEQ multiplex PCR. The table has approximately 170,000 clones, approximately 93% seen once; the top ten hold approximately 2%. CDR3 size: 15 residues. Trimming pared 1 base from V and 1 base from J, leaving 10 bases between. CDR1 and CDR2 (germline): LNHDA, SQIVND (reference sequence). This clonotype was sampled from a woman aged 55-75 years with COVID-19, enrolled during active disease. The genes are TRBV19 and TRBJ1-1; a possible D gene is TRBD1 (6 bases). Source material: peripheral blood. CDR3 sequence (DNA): TGTGCCAGTAGTATAGGTGGGACACCGAACACTGAAGCTTTCTTT. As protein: CASSIGGTPNTEAFF.